The entry below describes one T cell receptor beta chain. Its specificity is unknown. These data are taken from a study of radiotherapy plus CTLA-4 blockade in lung cancer. Study-level information: Among patients, roughly 18% showed objective responses, and approximately 31% had disease control.

Study conclusions and caveats: Reports identified early blood T cell clone dynamics, with interferon-beta, as the best response predictor. Blood TCR clones of tumor origin expanded after radiotherapy plus ipilimumab.

Only in-frame clones appear in the TCRdb table, and some are missing; sequencing was by immunoSEQ multiplex PCR. The sample lists tens of thousands of clones; 79% were seen once. The CDR3 has 14 amino acids. In germline, CDR1 is ENHRY, CDR2 SYGVKD. J was trimmed by 7 bases and V by 4 bases; bases with no gene match: 9. The sample consisted of peripheral blood, taken from a patient treated with radiotherapy plus ipilimumab. The rearrangement joins TRBV10-3 to TRBJ1-2; the match to TRBD1 covers 7 bases. This TCR was recovered from a human donor with non-small cell lung cancer who had a complete response to radiotherapy plus ipilimumab. Here the CDR3 reads CAISVSQGIGGYTF. The CDR3 coding sequence is TGTGCCATCAGTGTCTCACAGGGGATCGGTGGCTACACCTTC.